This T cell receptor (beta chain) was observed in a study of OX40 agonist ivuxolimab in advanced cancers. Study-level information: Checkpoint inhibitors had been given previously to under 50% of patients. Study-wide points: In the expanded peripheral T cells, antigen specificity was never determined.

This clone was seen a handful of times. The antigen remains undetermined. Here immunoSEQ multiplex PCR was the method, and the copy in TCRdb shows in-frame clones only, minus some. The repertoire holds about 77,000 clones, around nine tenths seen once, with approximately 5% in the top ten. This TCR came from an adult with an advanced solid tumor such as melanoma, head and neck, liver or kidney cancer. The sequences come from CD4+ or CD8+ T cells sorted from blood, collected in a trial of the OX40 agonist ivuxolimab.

The CDR3 is CASSLQASVYGANVLTF. The CDR3, as DNA: TGTGCCAGCAGCTTGCAAGCTTCCGTCTATGGGGCCAACGTCCTGACTTTC. The chain uses TRBV7-9 and TRBJ2-6; D is ambiguous. The CDR3 consists of 17 residues. V was shortened by 3 bases and J by 3 bases, with 15 bases between the two germline ends. The germline CDR1 and CDR2 sequences are SEHNR and FQNEAQ (reference sequence).